The 15 T cell receptor beta chains presented below share a single source sample, sequenced in a study of CD8 T cells in Susac syndrome. After extraction with the RNeasy kit, about 0.5 to 1 ug of the RNA was reverse transcribed using random hexamers. TCRdb re-called the immunoSEQ multiplex PCR reads with MiXCR, one entry per CDR3 protein. The sample shows some 180,000 distinct CDR3 sequences, 75% to 95% of them seen only once. The sample was CD4+ T cells from PBMCs. The receptors were sampled from a human donor with Susac syndrome.

V usage is TRBV19 and J usage is TRBJ1-2; 9 bases align to TRBD1. Germline V gene lookup returns CDR1 LNHDA and CDR2 SQIVND (reference sequence). Germline trimming cut 5 bases from V and 7 bases from J; bases unmatched to any gene: 8. The CDR3 sequence is 14 residues long. This CDR3 is CASSPTGTGFGYTF. The CDR3 bases are TGTGCCAGTAGTCCGACCGGGACAGGGTTTGGCTACACCTTC.

The chain carries TRBV10-3 and TRBJ1-1, with TRBD1 as a possible D gene (5 bases). Looked up from germline, CDR1 is ENHRY and CDR2 is SYGVKD. V was pared by 7 bases and J by 1 base, with 10 bases between. The CDR3 spans 13 residues. The CDR3 loop is CAINRQGNTEAFF. The CDR3 bases are TGTGCCATCAATCGTCAGGGGAACACTGAAGCTTTCTTT.

J is TRBJ2-7 and V is TRBV5-1; possibly TRBD2 for D (5 bases). The CDR3 extends over 13 amino acids. Germline values: CDR1 SGHRS, CDR2 YFSETQ. The V end lost 3 bases, the J end lost 0 bases, and 7 bases lay between the germline ends. The CDR3 DNA is TGCGCCAGCAGCTATGCGGGCTCCTACGAGCAGTACTTC. Translating gives CASSYAGSYEQYF.

For this clonotype: A junction end diverges from the germline sequence, so it may reflect a read error. The chain employs TRBV20-1 and TRBJ2-1; tentatively, D is TRBD1 or TRBD2 (6 bases each). Germline loops: CDR1 DFQATT, CDR2 SNEGSKA (reference sequence). There are 14 residues in the CDR3. The CDR3 DNA is TGCAGTGCAAGAGATGGGGGGCTGAACAATGAGCAGTTCTTC. Amino acids: CSARDGGLNNEQFF.

V and J are TRBV25-1 and TRBJ2-3; tentative D call: TRBD1 (6 bases). Deletions cut 10 bases from V and 1 base from J, with 18 bases between. The CDR3 has 15 residues. Looked up from germline, CDR1 is MGHDK and CDR2 is SYGVNS. CDR3 sequence reads: CATSLQGFGTDTQYF. The CDR3 DNA follows: TGTGCCACCAGCCTACAGGGATTTGGCACAGATACGCAGTATTTT.

The chain joins TRBV6-1 to TRBJ1-1; TRBD1 is a possible D gene (5 bases). With 0 bases removed from V and 4 bases from J, the gap between germline ends came to 12 bases. The CDR3 contains 15 residues. Germline assignment: CDR1 MNHNS and CDR2 SASEGT. CDR3 bases: TGTGCCAGCAGTGAAGCACCCGGGGCGCGCACTGAAGCTTTCTTT. Amino acid sequence: CASSEAPGARTEAFF.

In its sample, this clonotype was seen once. The gene calls are TRBV4-2 and TRBJ2-1; 9 positions agree with TRBD2. This CDR3 has 15 residues. CDR1 is LGHNA and CDR2 is YNFKEQ in the germline V gene. V was clipped by 4 bases and J by 2 bases; unmatched bases: 3. CDR3 nucleotides: TGTGCCAGCAGCCCCGGCGGGGGGGCCTACAATGAGCAGTTCTTC. It is translated as CASSPGGGAYNEQFF.

The chain has TRBV4-1 and TRBJ2-1; possibly TRBD2 for D (5 bases). V shed 4 bases and J shed 0 bases, with 19 bases lying between them. CDR3 length equals 18 residues. Per the germline V gene, CDR1 is MGHRA and CDR2 is YSYEKL. The CDR3 reads CASSRVGPREGSYNEQFF. The CDR3 nucleotides read TGCGCCAGCAGCCGGGTGGGTCCGAGGGAAGGCTCCTACAATGAGCAGTTCTTC.

The chain is built from TRBV12-3 or TRBV12-4 and TRBJ1-1, with 10 bases aligning to TRBD1. The ends lost 5 bases at V and 3 bases at J; junction bases unmatched: 9. CDR3 length: 16 residues. In DNA form, the CDR3 reads TGTGCCAGCAGTCCTTCTAAAGGACAGGGGGACACTGAAGCTTTCTTT. This encodes CASSPSKGQGDTEAFF.

The V call is TRBV15, the J call TRBJ1-5; D is ambiguous. The CDR3 length is 15 residues. Trimming removed 8 bases at V and 1 base at J, with 15 bases between. CDR1 is LNHNV and CDR2 is YYDKDF in the germline V gene (reference sequence). DNA for the CDR3: TGTGCCACCGGAGTTGGGAGGGCCAGCAATCAGCCCCAGCATTTT. Residues: CATGVGRASNQPQHF.

This chain connects TRBV28 to TRBJ2-1, with 9 bases lining up with TRBD2. V trimming: 6 bases; J trimming: 6 bases; junction bases outside the gene matches: 9. The CDR3 length is 15 residues. The germline gives CDR1 MDHEN, CDR2 SYDVKM. The CDR3 region is CASSYKGGRVNEQFF. The CDR3 DNA reads as TGTGCCAGCAGCTATAAGGGCGGGAGGGTCAATGAGCAGTTCTTC. The full variable domain, with the rest looked up from reference TRBV28 and TRBJ2-1, is DVKVTQSSRYLVKRTGEKVFLECVQDMDHENMFWYRQDPGLGLRLIYFSYDVKMKEKGDIPEGYSVSREKKERFSLILESASTNQTSMYLCASSYKGGRVNEQFFGPGTRLTVL.

This chain links TRBV30 with TRBJ1-2, with D perhaps TRBD1 (5 bases). CDR3 length equals 14 residues. CDR1 is GTSNPN and CDR2 is SVGIG in the germline V gene (reference sequence). Trimming cost V 4 bases and J 7 bases, with 19 bases left between them. For the CDR3, the DNA is TGTGCCTGGAACTTATGGGGCGGAGGCGGTGGCTACACCTTC. Translation gives CAWNLWGGGGGYTF.

This rearrangement joins TRBV2 to TRBJ1-2; possible D gene TRBD1, 5 bases. The CDR3 runs to 14 residues. V lost 3 bases, J lost 4 bases, and 12 bases lay in between. Germline assignment: CDR1 SNHLY and CDR2 FYNNEI. DNA for the CDR3: TGTGCCAGCAGTGATCGAAGGACAAGCTATGGCTACACCTTC. Protein product: CASSDRRTSYGYTF.

The chain couples TRBV7-8 to TRBJ2-3; D might be TRBD2 (6 bases). The CDR3 extends over 16 amino acids. Germline V lookup: CDR1 SGHVS, CDR2 FQNEAQ. The V and J ends lost 4 bases and 4 bases respectively, with 18 bases between them. The CDR3 protein is CASSSSGAGAADTQYF. In DNA, the CDR3 is TGTGCCAGCAGCTCGTCGGGAGCGGGTGCGGCAGATACGCAGTATTTT.

The chain recombines TRBV9 with TRBJ2-3; D might be TRBD2 (6 bases). Between the trimmed V and J ends, which lost 0 bases and 3 bases, there was a span of 20 bases. Germline CDR1 reads SGDLS; CDR2 reads YYNGEE. CDR3 length: 18 amino acids. The CDR3 DNA reads as TGTGCCAGCAGCGTAGGTTTTGGTACTAGCAACCCTACAGATACGCAGTATTTT. It specifies CASSVGFGTSNPTDTQYF.